A selection of T cell receptor beta chains follows, all from one sample in a study of shared T cell receptors in the human thymus. The data were produced by immunoSEQ multiplex PCR, yet TCRdb's version contains in-frame clones alone and is incomplete. The sample has hundreds of thousands of clones, around 87% seen once. This sample also appeared in a second study, on human thymus T cells.

The material sequenced was thymocytes. These receptors were taken from a boy in the first two years of life with a congenital heart defect. Each CDR3 is given with its conserved first and last residue. Fields, in order: CDR3 length, J gene, clone size, D gene, V gene, CDR3 protein, CDR3 DNA. The D gene is left open where the match is weak. Not every row has a clone size; where given, it reads once, few, many or a size class.

length: 15; J: TRBJ1-5; size: -; D: -; V: TRBV19; CDR3: CASSDSGFGNQPQHF; DNA: TGTGCCAGTAGTGACTCGGGGTTTGGCAATCAGCCCCAGCATTTT
length: 17; J: TRBJ2-1; size: few; D: TRBD2; V: TRBV5-6; CDR3: CASSLRETSGGAGNQFF; DNA: TGTGCCAGCAGCTTGAGGGAGACTAGCGGGGGGGCCGGTAATCAGTTCTTC
length: 14; J: TRBJ1-5; size: -; D: -; V: TRBV21-1; CDR3: CASSARDCNQPQHF; DNA: TGTGCCAGCAGCGCCCGGGACTGCAATCAGCCCCAGCATTTT
length: 12; J: TRBJ1-1; size: -; D: -; V: TRBV27; CDR3: CASRTANTEAFF; DNA: TGTGCCAGCAGGACAGCAAACACTGAAGCTTTCTTT
length: 13; J: TRBJ1-2; size: -; D: -; V: TRBV9; CDR3: CASSRKGNYGYTF; DNA: TGTGCCAGCAGTAGAAAGGGGAACTATGGCTACACCTTC
length: 13; J: TRBJ1-1; size: -; D: -; V: TRBV5-1; CDR3: CASIDSSNTEAFF; DNA: TGCGCCAGCATCGACAGTTCGAACACTGAAGCTTTCTTT
length: 15; J: TRBJ1-5; size: -; D: TRBD1; V: TRBV27; CDR3: CASSSTGNGNQPQHF; DNA: TGTGCCAGCAGTTCGACAGGGAATGGCAATCAGCCCCAGCATTTT
length: 15; J: TRBJ1-6; size: -; D: TRBD1; V: TRBV4-3; CDR3: CASSQGQGGNSPLHF; DNA: TGCGCCAGCAGCCAAGGACAGGGTGGAAATTCACCCCTCCACTTT
length: 18; J: TRBJ2-1; size: -; D: -; V: TRBV14; CDR3: CASSPLKRVRSSYNEQFF; DNA: TGTGCCAGCTCTCCCTTAAAGAGGGTCCGAAGCTCCTACAATGAGCAGTTCTTC
length: 15; J: TRBJ2-7; size: -; D: TRBD1; V: TRBV30; CDR3: CAWSEAGQGFYEQYF; DNA: TGTGCCTGGAGTGAAGCGGGACAGGGATTCTACGAGCAGTACTTC
length: 16; J: TRBJ1-2; size: once; D: TRBD1; V: TRBV11-2; CDR3: CASSLVEDRGWNGYTF; DNA: TGTGCCAGCAGCCTAGTGGAGGACAGGGGGTGGAATGGCTACACCTTC
length: 13; J: TRBJ2-7; size: -; D: TRBD1; V: TRBV6-5; CDR3: CASSRPDRDEQYF; DNA: TGTGCCAGCAGCCGTCCCGACAGGGACGAGCAGTACTTC
length: 16; J: TRBJ2-7; size: once; D: TRBD1; V: TRBV7-8; CDR3: CASSPGLPGQTYEQYF; DNA: TGTGCCAGCAGCCCTGGCCTCCCGGGACAGACCTACGAGCAGTACTTC
length: 15; J: TRBJ1-4; size: -; D: -; V: TRBV28; CDR3: CASSLSVGAGEKLFF; DNA: TGTGCCAGCAGTTTATCTGTGGGGGCGGGTGAAAAACTGTTTTTT
length: 16; J: TRBJ1-6; size: -; D: -; V: TRBV2; CDR3: CASNYQSSSYNSPLHF; DNA: TGTGCCAGCAACTACCAATCAAGCTCCTATAATTCACCCCTCCACTTT
length: 15; J: TRBJ1-6; size: -; D: -; V: TRBV7-9; CDR3: CASSLRGTYNSPLHF; DNA: TGTGCCAGCAGCTTACGGGGGACGTATAATTCACCCCTCCACTTT
length: 16; J: TRBJ1-5; size: -; D: -; V: TRBV30; CDR3: CAWSSGGAHSNQPQHF; DNA: TGTGCCTGGAGTTCGGGGGGAGCCCATAGCAATCAGCCCCAGCATTTT
length: 12; J: TRBJ2-7; size: -; D: -; V: TRBV27; CDR3: CASSSTPYEQYF; DNA: TGTGCCAGCAGTTCCACACCCTACGAGCAGTACTTC
length: 14; J: TRBJ1-4; size: -; D: -; V: TRBV5-1; CDR3: CASSLDRPNEKLFF; DNA: TGCGCCAGCAGCTTGGACAGGCCGAATGAAAAACTGTTTTTT
length: 16; J: TRBJ1-2; size: -; D: -; V: TRBV6-1; CDR3: CASSEPADYRFYGYTF; DNA: TGTGCCAGCAGTGAGCCGGCTGACTATCGTTTCTATGGCTACACCTTC
length: 14; J: TRBJ2-7; size: -; D: TRBD1; V: TRBV2; CDR3: CASSRDRSPWEQYF; DNA: TGTGCCAGCAGTAGGGACAGGTCCCCCTGGGAGCAGTACTTC
length: 15; J: TRBJ1-5; size: -; D: -; V: TRBV2; CDR3: CASSEGGGVPSPQHF; DNA: TGTGCCAGCAGTGAGGGTGGGGGGGTCCCATCGCCCCAGCATTTT
length: 13; J: TRBJ1-2; size: -; D: TRBD1; V: TRBV5-6; CDR3: CASSPDRGIGYTF; DNA: TGTGCCAGCAGCCCGGACAGGGGGATTGGCTACACCTTC
length: 17; J: TRBJ2-7; size: -; D: -; V: TRBV4-3; CDR3: CASSQAVEGLISYEQYF; DNA: TGCGCCAGCAGCCAAGCGGTGGAGGGGTTGATCTCCTACGAGCAGTACTTC
length: 14; J: TRBJ1-5; size: -; D: -; V: TRBV6-6; CDR3: CASSYSKGDQPQHF; DNA: TGTGCCAGCAGTTACTCGAAGGGGGATCAGCCCCAGCATTTT
length: 15; J: TRBJ2-2; size: -; D: TRBD2; V: TRBV25-1; CDR3: CASSDPFRGRGELFF; DNA: TGTGCCAGCAGTGATCCTTTCCGCGGGAGAGGGGAGCTGTTTTTT
length: 14; J: TRBJ2-7; size: -; D: -; V: TRBV28; CDR3: CASSLVRVPYEQYF; DNA: TGTGCCAGCAGTTTGGTCAGGGTCCCCTACGAGCAGTACTTC
length: 17; J: TRBJ2-3; size: -; D: TRBD2; V: TRBV2; CDR3: CASNKVAGVDRTDTQYF; DNA: TGTGCCAGCAATAAGGTAGCGGGAGTGGATCGCACAGATACGCAGTATTTT
length: 13; J: TRBJ1-2; size: -; D: -; V: TRBV2; CDR3: CASIAKNGYGYTF; DNA: TGTGCCAGCATCGCGAAAAACGGCTATGGCTACACCTTC
length: 14; J: TRBJ2-1; size: -; D: -; V: TRBV25-1; CDR3: CASSDSSGRNEQFF; DNA: TGTGCCAGCAGTGACAGCTCAGGTCGGAATGAGCAGTTCTTC
length: 16; J: TRBJ2-1; size: -; D: TRBD2; V: TRBV6-1; CDR3: CASSGAGGPVYNEQFF; DNA: TGTGCCAGCAGTGGAGCGGGGGGGCCGGTCTACAATGAGCAGTTCTTC
length: 13; J: TRBJ1-5; size: -; D: TRBD1; V: TRBV29-1; CDR3: CRGTGPFNQPQHF; DNA: TGCAGGGGGACAGGCCCGTTCAATCAGCCCCAGCATTTT
length: 11; J: TRBJ2-5; size: -; D: -; V: TRBV2; CDR3: CASSVLETQYF; DNA: TGTGCCAGCAGTGTCTTGGAGACCCAGTACTTC
length: 15; J: TRBJ2-7; size: few; D: -; V: TRBV5-1; CDR3: CASSLGTVSSYEQYF; DNA: TGCGCCAGCAGCTTGGGAACAGTGAGCTCCTACGAGCAGTACTTC
length: 13; J: TRBJ1-1; size: -; D: TRBD1; V: TRBV30; CDR3: CASDRDMNTEAFF; DNA: TGTGCCTCGGACAGGGATATGAACACTGAAGCTTTCTTT
length: 14; J: TRBJ1-5; size: -; D: -; V: TRBV10-3; CDR3: CAIKEGDSNQPQHF; DNA: TGTGCCATCAAGGAGGGCGATAGCAATCAGCCCCAGCATTTT
length: 17; J: TRBJ2-1; size: few; D: TRBD2; V: TRBV28; CDR3: CASSFSRGRAAGNEQFF; DNA: TGTGCCAGCAGTTTTTCCCGGGGGAGGGCGGCGGGGAATGAGCAGTTCTTC
length: 15; J: TRBJ1-2; size: -; D: TRBD1; V: TRBV7-9; CDR3: CASGPGTASNYGYTF; DNA: TGTGCCAGCGGCCCGGGGACAGCTTCTAACTATGGCTACACCTTC
length: 16; J: TRBJ1-6; size: -; D: TRBD1; V: TRBV9; CDR3: CASSSRTGAVNSPLHF; DNA: TGTGCCAGCAGCTCCCGGACAGGCGCCGTGAATTCACCCCTCCACTTT
length: 12; J: TRBJ2-7; size: -; D: TRBD1; V: TRBV6-5; CDR3: CASRGQMYEQYF; DNA: TGTGCCAGCAGGGGACAGATGTACGAGCAGTACTTC
length: 15; J: TRBJ2-7; size: -; D: -; V: TRBV4-3; CDR3: CASSQAGGPLYEQYF; DNA: TGCGCCAGCAGCCAAGCGGGTGGCCCTCTCTACGAGCAGTACTTC
length: 15; J: TRBJ1-1; size: -; D: TRBD1; V: TRBV28; CDR3: CASSRRTGMNTEAFF; DNA: TGTGCCAGCAGTAGACGGACAGGGATGAACACTGAAGCTTTCTTT
length: 15; J: TRBJ2-1; size: -; D: TRBD2; V: TRBV19; CDR3: CASSIGTSAYNEQFF; DNA: TGTGCCAGTAGTATAGGGACTAGCGCCTACAATGAGCAGTTCTTC
length: 18; J: TRBJ2-1; size: -; D: TRBD2; V: TRBV7-6; CDR3: CASSLESTSGGDYNEQFF; DNA: TGTGCCAGCAGCTTAGAGTCAACTAGCGGGGGGGACTACAATGAGCAGTTCTTC
length: 14; J: TRBJ2-2; size: once; D: -; V: TRBV25-1; CDR3: CASSEIGDTGELFF; DNA: TGTGCCAGCAGTGAAATCGGGGACACCGGGGAGCTGTTTTTT
length: 17; J: TRBJ1-3; size: -; D: TRBD1; V: TRBV10-1; CDR3: CASSRRQGDQSGNTIYF; DNA: TGCGCCAGCAGCCGCCGACAGGGGGATCAATCTGGAAACACCATATATTTT
length: 15; J: TRBJ2-5; size: -; D: -; V: TRBV5-6; CDR3: CASSRRTFSLETQYF; DNA: TGTGCCAGCAGCCGTCGGACTTTTAGTTTAGAGACCCAGTACTTC
length: 13; J: TRBJ2-7; size: -; D: -; V: TRBV7-6; CDR3: CASSLRGPVEQYF; DNA: TGTGCCAGCAGCTTAAGAGGGCCCGTCGAGCAGTACTTC
length: 17; J: TRBJ2-7; size: once; D: TRBD1; V: TRBV14; CDR3: CASSQENEDRAPYEQYF; DNA: TGTGCCAGCAGCCAAGAGAACGAGGACAGGGCCCCCTACGAGCAGTACTTC
length: 13; J: TRBJ2-7; size: -; D: -; V: TRBV5-6; CDR3: CASLRRGSYEQYF; DNA: TGTGCCAGCTTACGGAGAGGTTCCTACGAGCAGTACTTC
length: 13; J: TRBJ2-5; size: once; D: -; V: TRBV6-5; CDR3: CASSQPGRETQYF; DNA: TGTGCCAGCAGCCAACCAGGCAGGGAGACCCAGTACTTC
length: 17; J: TRBJ2-4; size: -; D: TRBD1; V: TRBV29-1; CDR3: CSVEVRDRVLAKNIQYF; DNA: TGCAGCGTTGAAGTCAGGGACAGAGTTCTAGCCAAAAACATTCAGTACTTC
length: 16; J: TRBJ2-7; size: -; D: TRBD2; V: TRBV7-2; CDR3: CASSLKRREKVDEQYF; DNA: TGTGCCAGCAGCTTAAAGCGGCGGGAGAAAGTGGACGAGCAGTACTTC
length: 16; J: TRBJ2-4; size: -; D: TRBD2; V: TRBV30; CDR3: CAWRTFGLAEIWVQYF; DNA: TGTGCCTGGAGGACATTCGGACTAGCGGAGATTTGGGTTCAGTACTTC